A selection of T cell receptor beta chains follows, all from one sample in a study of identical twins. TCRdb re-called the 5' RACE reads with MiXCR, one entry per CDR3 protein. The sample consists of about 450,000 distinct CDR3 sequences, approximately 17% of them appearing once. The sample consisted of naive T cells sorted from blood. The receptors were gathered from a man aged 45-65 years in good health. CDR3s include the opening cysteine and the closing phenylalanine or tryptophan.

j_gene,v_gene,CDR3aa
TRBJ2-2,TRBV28,CASLGPGNTGELFF
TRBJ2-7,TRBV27,CASSLSGIGYEQYF
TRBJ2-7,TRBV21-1,CASSGHGLCEQYF
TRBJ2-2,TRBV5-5,CASRTGNTGELFF
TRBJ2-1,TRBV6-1,CASSPVAGLYNEQFF
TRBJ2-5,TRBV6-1,CASSGPFGQIGGETQYF
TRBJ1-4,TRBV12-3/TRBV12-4,CASRRDTSNEKLFF
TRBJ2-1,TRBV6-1,CASSRQSSYNEQFF
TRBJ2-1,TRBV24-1,CATSETGTYNEQFF
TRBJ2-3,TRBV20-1,CSALRLAGRTDTQYF
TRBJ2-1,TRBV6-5,CASSYEGNEQFF
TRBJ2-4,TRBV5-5,CASSLASGGRNIQYF
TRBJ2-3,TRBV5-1,CASSLGDRTLDTQYF
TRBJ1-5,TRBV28,CASSIPGTGSNQPQHF
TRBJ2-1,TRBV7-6,CASSLGGDEQFF
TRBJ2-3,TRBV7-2,CASSLGDTDTQYF
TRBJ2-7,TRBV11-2,CASSPLARLYEQYF
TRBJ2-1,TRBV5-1,CASSPGLAGGFYNEQFF
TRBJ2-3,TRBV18,CASSPQPSELQADTQYF
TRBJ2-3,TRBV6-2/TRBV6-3,CASSYSMGEPDTQYF
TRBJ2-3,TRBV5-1,CASSLAVQSSQSDTQYF
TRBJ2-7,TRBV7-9,CASSATTGTVHYEQYF
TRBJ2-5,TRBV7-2,CASSLKRGQETQYF
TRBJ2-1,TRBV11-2,CASAWGSSYNEQFF
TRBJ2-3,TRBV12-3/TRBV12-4,CAMGASTDTQYF
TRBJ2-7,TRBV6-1,CASSLTGTSAAYEQYF
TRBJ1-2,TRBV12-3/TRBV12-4,CASSRTGAGYGYTF
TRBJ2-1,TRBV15,CATSREGQIKVQFF
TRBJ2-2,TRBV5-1,CASSFEGNTGELFF
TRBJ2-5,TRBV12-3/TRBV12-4,CASSLNLAGEQETQYF
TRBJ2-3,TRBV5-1,CASSSGPNTDTQYF
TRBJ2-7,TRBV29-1,CSVEETGATYEQYF
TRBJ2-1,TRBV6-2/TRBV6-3,CASSYSARGRAWSSYNEQFF
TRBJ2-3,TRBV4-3,CASSLVGSGADTQYF
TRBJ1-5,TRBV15,CATSRVPGSNQPQHF
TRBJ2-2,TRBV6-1,CASSPTSGGFTGELFF
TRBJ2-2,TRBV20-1,CSARGTGSNTGELFF
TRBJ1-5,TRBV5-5,CASSQLGGNQPQHF
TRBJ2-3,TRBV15,CATSRGDAGVLERQYF
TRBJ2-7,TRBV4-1,CASSQGVIQGAYEQYF
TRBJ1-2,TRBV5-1,CASSPDAINYGYTF
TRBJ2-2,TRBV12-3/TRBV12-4,CASSHAGGPLNTGELFF